This entry lists 3 T cell receptor beta chains sequenced from one sample in a study of early stage breast cancer tumors. The method was immunoSEQ multiplex PCR; TCRdb's version includes in-frame clones alone and lacks a portion of them. The table includes 50,000 to 75,000 clones, roughly 80% detected once. The sequenced sample was blood. The source is a person between 30 and 45 years old with breast cancer.

The chain has TRBV27 and TRBJ1-2; D is unclear. The CDR3 length is 14 residues. The V end lost 2 bases, the J end lost 6 bases, and 13 bases lay between the germline ends. CDR1 and CDR2 from the germline V gene are MNHEY and SMNVEV (reference sequence). The CDR3, as DNA: TGTGCCAGCAGTTTAAGGGCCCGGGGTAATGGCTACACCTTC. Protein product: CASSLRARGNGYTF.

J is TRBJ2-5 and V is TRBV7-3; the match to TRBD1 covers 8 bases. Trimming removed 4 bases from V and 2 bases from J; junction bases left unmatched: 6. The CDR3 has 15 residues. CDR1 and CDR2 from the germline V gene are SGHTA and FQGTGA. The CDR3 here is CASSSGTGLQETQYF. CDR3 sequence (DNA): TGTGCCAGCAGCTCCGGGACAGGTCTACAAGAGACCCAGTACTTC.

This chain links TRBV5-1 with TRBJ2-5; perhaps TRBD2 as D (5 bases). V lost 6 bases, J lost 5 bases, and 8 bases lay in between. The germline V gene encodes CDR1 SGHRS and CDR2 YFSETQ. The CDR3 loop spans 11 amino acids. The CDR3 region is CASMDLETQYF. CDR3 nucleotides: TGCGCCAGCATGGACTTGGAGACCCAGTACTTC.